The 19 T cell receptor beta chains given below trace back to one sample, sequenced in a study of CXCR3-negative and CXCR3-positive naive CD8 T cells. Libraries of TRB cDNA were made by 5' RACE and carried UMIs. TCRdb reprocessed the 5' RACE reads and stores each CDR3 protein as one record, lacking DNA. The sample includes 8,000 to 9,500 distinct CDR3 sequences. Sequenced sample: naive CXCR3- CD8+ T cells from blood. Described subset: CD45RO-CCR7+CD27+CD95- naive CD8+ T cells lacking CXCR3 (TNR3-). The receptors here all came from a human donor in good health. Some clones in this sample may be carry-over from other donors' samples.

Its frequency marks this clonotype as medium-sized. This CDR3 reads CASSLALGQNTEAFF. V usage is TRBV5-1 and J usage is TRBJ1-1; TCRdb indicates TRBD1, and absent DNA this call remains unverified. The germline gives CDR1 SGHRS, CDR2 YFSETQ. The CDR3 length is 15 residues.

This CDR3 is CASSTQGGEQYF. The V and J genes are TRBV9 and TRBJ2-7; TCRdb's assignment of TRBD1 cannot be checked, as there is no DNA. Germline CDR1 and CDR2: SGDLS and YYNGEE. The CDR3 spans 12 residues. Full variable domain (outside the CDR3, taken from reference TRBV9 and TRBJ2-7): DSGVTQTPKHLITATGQRVTLRCSPRSGDLSVYWYQQSLDQGLQFLIQYYNGEERAKGNILERFSAQQFPDLHSELNLSSLELGDSALYFCASSTQGGEQYFGPGTRLTVT.

This CDR3 is CASSAPPQGPGDEKLFF. V is TRBV28 and J is TRBJ1-4. Germline V lookup: CDR1 MDHEN, CDR2 SYDVKM. The CDR3 covers 17 residues. Filled out from reference TRBV28 and TRBJ1-4, the complete variable domain reads DVKVTQSSRYLVKRTGEKVFLECVQDMDHENMFWYRQDPGLGLRLIYFSYDVKMKEKGDIPEGYSVSREKKERFSLILESASTNQTSMYLCASSAPPQGPGDEKLFFGSGTQLSVL.

This chain uses TRBV5-1 with TRBJ2-1; TCRdb designates TRBD2, a call that cannot be tested without DNA. The CDR3 is 18 amino acids. Germline V gene sequence: CDR1 SGHRS, CDR2 YFSETQ. CDR3: CASSLALTGLILYNEQFF.

This rearrangement joins TRBV29-1 to TRBJ1-2; the TCRdb call, TRBD1, lacks DNA for checking. CDR1 is SQVTM and CDR2 is ANQGSEA in the germline V gene. The CDR3 totals 14 residues. The CDR3 loop is CSVPGVGADYGYTF.

The chain recombines TRBV29-1 with TRBJ1-1; TCRdb proposes TRBD1, but this gene call is untestable without DNA. Germline lookup yields CDR1 SQVTM and CDR2 ANQGSEA. The CDR3 has 13 residues. This CDR3 reads CSTRTGLNTEAFF.

This chain joins TRBV28 and TRBJ2-1; TCRdb lists TRBD2, though no DNA is available to test this call. The germline CDR1 and CDR2 sequences are MDHEN and SYDVKM. This CDR3 spans 15 amino acids. CDR3 protein: CASSSGLAGYNEQFF.

The chain links TRBV21-1 to TRBJ2-1; TCRdb lists TRBD2, though no DNA is available to test this call. TRBV21-1 is designated a pseudogene. The CDR3 spans 17 residues. Here the CDR3 reads CASSTEGWEAPDNEQFF.

The chain employs TRBV4-2 and TRBJ2-5; as DNA is missing, the TRBD2 call by TCRdb cannot be tested. CDR3 length equals 15 residues. The germline V gene encodes CDR1 LGHNA and CDR2 YNFKEQ. CDR3 in amino acids: CASSQTAGDQETQYF.

This clonotype is identified as medium-sized from frequency. The chain joins TRBV10-3 to TRBJ2-1; TCRdb reports TRBD2, a call that lacks DNA to check it against. The V gene's germline CDR1 is ENHRY and CDR2 SYGVKD. The CDR3 is 19 residues long. CDR3: CAISDRGHISIGGSYEQFF.

The chain is built from TRBV29-1 and TRBJ1-1. This CDR3 has 13 residues. Germline CDR1 and CDR2: SQVTM and ANQGSEA. CDR3 loop: CSVEEVTTTEAFF.

This chain uses TRBV6-5 with TRBJ2-3; TCRdb gives TRBD1 as the D gene, but with no DNA this cannot be confirmed. The CDR3 has 15 residues. In germline, CDR1 is MNHEY, CDR2 SVGAGI. The CDR3 loop is CASSYWTGETDTQYF.

V and J are TRBV5-1 and TRBJ2-3. Germline CDR1 SGHRS, CDR2 YFSETQ. The CDR3 runs 15 residues. CDR3 sequence: CASSSRATSTDTQYF.

The chain is built from TRBV28 and TRBJ2-2; TCRdb names TRBD1, which stays unverified in the absence of DNA. This CDR3 is built from 19 residues. Looked up from germline, CDR1 is MDHEN and CDR2 is SYDVKM. The CDR3 region is CASSSSTGTGPANTGELFF.

The chain has TRBV12-3 or TRBV12-4 and TRBJ2-1. This CDR3 spans 14 amino acids. The chain's CDR3 is CASSIQIGYIEQFF.

The chain links TRBV12-3 or TRBV12-4 to TRBJ2-5; the TCRdb call, TRBD2, lacks DNA for checking. This CDR3 is 15 amino acids long. The CDR3 loop is CASSQAGGGQETQYF.

This clonotype is medium-sized by frequency. J is TRBJ2-2 and V is TRBV29-1; TCRdb's assignment of TRBD2 cannot be checked, as there is no DNA. Germline CDR1 and CDR2: SQVTM and ANQGSEA. The CDR3 has 12 residues. The CDR3 here is CSSTSVSGELFF.

Considering frequency, this clonotype is medium-sized. The V and J genes are TRBV4-2 and TRBJ2-7; no DNA is available, so the TRBD2 call from TCRdb remains unchecked. This CDR3 comprises 15 residues. Germline-derived CDR1 and CDR2 are LGHNA and YNFKEQ. This chain's CDR3 is CASSQVAGGWSEQYF.

By frequency, this clonotype registers medium-sized. The chain couples TRBV29-1 to TRBJ1-1; TCRdb lists TRBD1, though no DNA is available to test this call. CDR1 SQVTM and CDR2 ANQGSEA come from the germline V gene. The CDR3 consists of 14 residues. The CDR3 loop is CSVDRTGVNTEAFF.